What follows describes a single TCR beta chain. The V gene's germline CDR1 is KGHSH and CDR2 LQKENI. The CDR3 is made up of 15 amino acids. V lost 6 bases to trimming and J lost 1 base, with 15 bases between them. The entry originates in a study of Tregs in tolerant kidney transplant recipients. Clones were sequenced by immunoSEQ multiplex PCR, and TCRdb holds only the in-frame ones, with some missing. In the table there are 85,000 to 100,000 clones, roughly 93% of which are singletons. The chain recombines TRBV18 with TRBJ1-1; no reliable D call. The sequence came from a human donor who received a combined kidney and bone marrow transplant. Sequenced here: CD4+ T cells from blood, sampled before the transplant. The CDR3 is CASSPRLVRNTEAFF. The CDR3, as DNA: TGTGCCAGCTCCCCCCGCCTGGTGAGGAACACTGAAGCTTTCTTT.